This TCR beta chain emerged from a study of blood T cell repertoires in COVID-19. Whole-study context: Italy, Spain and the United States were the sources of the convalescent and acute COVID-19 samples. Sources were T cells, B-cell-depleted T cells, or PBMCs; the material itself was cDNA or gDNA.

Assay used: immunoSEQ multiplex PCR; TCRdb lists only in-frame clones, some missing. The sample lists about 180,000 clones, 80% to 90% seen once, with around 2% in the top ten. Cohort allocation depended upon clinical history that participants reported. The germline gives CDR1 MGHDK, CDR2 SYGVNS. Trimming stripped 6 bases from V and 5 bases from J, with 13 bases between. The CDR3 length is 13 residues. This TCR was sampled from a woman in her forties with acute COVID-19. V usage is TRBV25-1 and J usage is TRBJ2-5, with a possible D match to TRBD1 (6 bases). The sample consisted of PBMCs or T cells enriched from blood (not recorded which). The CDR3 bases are TGTGCCAGCAGGAACAGGGTACTGGAGACCCAGTACTTC. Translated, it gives CASRNRVLETQYF. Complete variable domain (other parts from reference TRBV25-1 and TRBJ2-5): EADIYQTPRYLVIGTGKKITLECSQTMGHDKMYWYQQDPGMELHLIHYSYGVNSTEKGDLSSESTVSRIRTEHFPLTLESARPSHTSQYLCASRNRVLETQYFGPGTRLLVL.